Sequencing of this T cell receptor (beta chain) was carried out in a study of blood T cells in healthy people across ages. This clonotype was found many times. Primers used in a second PCR of roughly 6 to 11 cycles were a sample-barcoded 5' primer and a J-beta primer mix. Via MiXCR, TCRdb re-called the 5' RACE reads, giving one row per CDR3 protein. This sample has approximately 900,000 distinct CDR3 sequences; roughly 29% occur once, and the top ten carry roughly 10%. V dropped 7 bases and J dropped 3 bases, with 16 bases sitting between them. This CDR3 is 13 amino acids long. Per germline, CDR1 DFQATT and CDR2 SNEGSKA (reference sequence). Separately, the same data were catalogued under a study of T cells of mothers and their children.

The TCR was taken from a woman aged 35 to 49 in good health. This sequence joins TRBV20-1 and TRBJ2-7, with a possible D match to TRBD2 (7 bases). The sequencing input was blood. CDR3 region: CSVGGQTYYEQYF. The CDR3 nucleotides are TGCAGTGTCGGGGGGCAGACCTACTACGAGCAGTACTTC.